This T cell receptor (beta chain) was found in a study of T cells after yellow fever vaccination. Overall study results and limits: After the booster, about 95% of CD4 and 88% of CD8 primary-response clones were re-detected.

Each CDR3 protein is one row after TCRdb ran MiXCR on the 5' RACE reads. Here the sample spans some 550,000 distinct CDR3 sequences, 15% to 20% being singletons. CDR1 is DFQATT, CDR2 SNEGSKA, per germline (reference sequence). The V end was cut by 3 bases, the J end by 4 bases, with 16 bases between. CDR3 length: 15 residues. In the case of this clonotype: Its specificity is unknown.

The J gene is TRBJ2-1, the V gene TRBV20-1; D might be TRBD2 (6 bases). This clonotype was sampled from a man aged 30-40 years who received the YFV17D yellow fever vaccine. This specimen was PBMCs, taken 15 days after the yellow fever booster vaccination. CDR3 coding DNA: TGCAGTGCTAGGGCCGGGAGCAATGAGTACAATGAGCAGTTCTTC. Protein: CSARAGSNEYNEQFF.